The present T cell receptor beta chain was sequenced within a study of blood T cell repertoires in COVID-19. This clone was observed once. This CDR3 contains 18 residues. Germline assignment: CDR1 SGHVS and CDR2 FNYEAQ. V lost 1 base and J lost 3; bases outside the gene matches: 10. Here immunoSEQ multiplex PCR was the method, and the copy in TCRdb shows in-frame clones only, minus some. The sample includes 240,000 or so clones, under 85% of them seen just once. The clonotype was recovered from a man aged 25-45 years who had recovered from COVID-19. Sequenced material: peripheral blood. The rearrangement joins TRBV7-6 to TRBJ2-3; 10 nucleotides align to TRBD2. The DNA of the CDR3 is TGTGCCAGCAGCTTAGGGTTCCAGCGGGGGGGCCGAACAGATACGCAGTATTTT. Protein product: CASSLGFQRGGRTDTQYF.